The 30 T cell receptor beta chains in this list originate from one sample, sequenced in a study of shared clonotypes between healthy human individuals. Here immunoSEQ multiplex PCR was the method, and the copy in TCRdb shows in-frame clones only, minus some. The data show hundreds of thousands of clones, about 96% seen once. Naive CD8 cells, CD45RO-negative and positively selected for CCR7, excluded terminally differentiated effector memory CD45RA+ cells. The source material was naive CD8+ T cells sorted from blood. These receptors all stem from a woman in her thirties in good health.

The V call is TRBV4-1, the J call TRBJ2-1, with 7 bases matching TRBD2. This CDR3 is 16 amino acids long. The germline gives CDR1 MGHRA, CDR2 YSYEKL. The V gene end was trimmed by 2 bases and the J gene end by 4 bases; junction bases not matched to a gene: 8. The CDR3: CASSQRAGLTYNEQFF. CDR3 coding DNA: TGCGCCAGCAGCCAACGAGCGGGACTAACATACAATGAGCAGTTCTTC.

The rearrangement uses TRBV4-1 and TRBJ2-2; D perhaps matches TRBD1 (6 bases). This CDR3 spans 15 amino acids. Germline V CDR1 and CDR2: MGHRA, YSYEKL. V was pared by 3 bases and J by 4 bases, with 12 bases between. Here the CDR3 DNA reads TGCGCCAGCAGCCATTGGGACATGGGCACCGGGGAGCTGTTTTTT. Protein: CASSHWDMGTGELFF.

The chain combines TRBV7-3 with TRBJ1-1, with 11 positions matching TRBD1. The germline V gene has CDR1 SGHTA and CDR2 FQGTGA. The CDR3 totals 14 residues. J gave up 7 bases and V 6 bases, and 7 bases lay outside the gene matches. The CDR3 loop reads CASSSPGQGGEAFF. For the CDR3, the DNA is TGTGCCAGCAGTTCGCCGGGACAGGGGGGTGAAGCTTTCTTT.

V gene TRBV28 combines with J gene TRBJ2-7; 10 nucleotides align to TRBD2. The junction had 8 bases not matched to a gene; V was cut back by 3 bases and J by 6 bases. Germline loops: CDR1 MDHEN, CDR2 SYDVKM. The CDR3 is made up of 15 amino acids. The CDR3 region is CASSFPLAGVPEQYF. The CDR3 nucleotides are TGTGCCAGCAGTTTCCCTCTAGCGGGAGTCCCCGAGCAGTACTTC.

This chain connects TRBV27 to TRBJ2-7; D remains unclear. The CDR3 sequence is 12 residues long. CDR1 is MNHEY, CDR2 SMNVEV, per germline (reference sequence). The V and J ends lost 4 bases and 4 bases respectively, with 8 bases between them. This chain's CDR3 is CASSSPRYEQYF. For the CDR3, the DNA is TGTGCCAGCAGTTCCCCCCGGTACGAGCAGTACTTC.

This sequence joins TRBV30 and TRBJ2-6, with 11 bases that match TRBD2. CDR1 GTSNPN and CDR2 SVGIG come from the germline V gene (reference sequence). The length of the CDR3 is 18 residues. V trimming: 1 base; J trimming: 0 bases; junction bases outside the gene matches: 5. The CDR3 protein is CAWSGLAGGSSGANVLTF. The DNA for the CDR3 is TGTGCCTGGAGTGGGCTAGCGGGAGGATCCTCTGGGGCCAACGTCCTGACTTTC.

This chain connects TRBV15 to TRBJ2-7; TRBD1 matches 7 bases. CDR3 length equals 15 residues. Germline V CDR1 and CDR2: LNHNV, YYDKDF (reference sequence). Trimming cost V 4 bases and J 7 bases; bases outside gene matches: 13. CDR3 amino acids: CATSKVTGILGEQYF. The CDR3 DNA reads TGTGCCACCAGCAAAGTGACAGGGATTTTGGGAGAGCAGTACTTC.

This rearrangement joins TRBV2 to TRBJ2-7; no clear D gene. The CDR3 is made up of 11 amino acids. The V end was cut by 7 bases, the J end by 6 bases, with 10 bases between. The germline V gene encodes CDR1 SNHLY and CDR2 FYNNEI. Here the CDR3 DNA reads TGTGCCAGCACACCAGCCGCCGAGCAGTACTTC. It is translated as CASTPAAEQYF.

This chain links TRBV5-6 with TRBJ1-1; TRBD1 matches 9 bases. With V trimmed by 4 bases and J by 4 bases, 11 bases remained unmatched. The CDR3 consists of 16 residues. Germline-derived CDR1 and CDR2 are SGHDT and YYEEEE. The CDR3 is CASSILQGAVGTEAFF. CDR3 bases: TGTGCCAGCAGCATATTACAGGGGGCCGTCGGCACTGAAGCTTTCTTT.

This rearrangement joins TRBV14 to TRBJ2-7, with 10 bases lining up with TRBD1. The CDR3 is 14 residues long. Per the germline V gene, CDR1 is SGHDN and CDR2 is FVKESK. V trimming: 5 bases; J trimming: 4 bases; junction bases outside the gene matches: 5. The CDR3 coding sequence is TGTGCCAGCAGCTACGGGACAGGGGTTTACGAGCAGTACTTC. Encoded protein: CASSYGTGVYEQYF. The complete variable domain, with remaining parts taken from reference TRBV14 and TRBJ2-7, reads EAGVTQFPSHSVIEKGQTVTLRCDPISGHDNLYWYRRVMGKEIKFLLHFVKESKQDESGMPNNRFLAERTGGTYSTLKVQPAELEDSGVYFCASSYGTGVYEQYFGPGTRLTVT.

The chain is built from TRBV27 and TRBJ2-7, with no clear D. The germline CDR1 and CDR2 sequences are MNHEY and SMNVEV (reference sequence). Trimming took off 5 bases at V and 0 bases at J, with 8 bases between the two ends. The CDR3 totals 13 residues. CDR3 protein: CASSADASYEQYF. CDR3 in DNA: TGTGCCAGCAGTGCGGACGCCTCCTACGAGCAGTACTTC.

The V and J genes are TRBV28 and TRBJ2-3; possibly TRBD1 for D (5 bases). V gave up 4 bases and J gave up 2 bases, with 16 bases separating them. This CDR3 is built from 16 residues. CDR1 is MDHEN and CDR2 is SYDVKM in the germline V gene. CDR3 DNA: TGTGCCAGCAGTTCCCCCAGGGTTCGTGACACAGATACGCAGTATTTT. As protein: CASSSPRVRDTDTQYF.

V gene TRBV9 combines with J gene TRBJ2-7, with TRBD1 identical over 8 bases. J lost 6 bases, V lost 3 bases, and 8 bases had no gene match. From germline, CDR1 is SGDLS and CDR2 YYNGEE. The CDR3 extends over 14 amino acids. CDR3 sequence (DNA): TGTGCCAGCAGCGGCTCCGGGACAGGCTCCGAGCAGTACTTC. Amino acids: CASSGSGTGSEQYF.

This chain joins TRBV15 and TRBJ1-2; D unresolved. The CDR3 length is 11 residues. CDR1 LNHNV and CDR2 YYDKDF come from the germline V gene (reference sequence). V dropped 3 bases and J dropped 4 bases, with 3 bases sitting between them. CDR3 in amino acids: CATSSLYGYTF. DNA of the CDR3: TGTGCCACCAGCAGCCTCTATGGCTACACCTTC.

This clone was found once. The CDR3 is CASSDWTGGSYEQYF. The CDR3 region has the DNA TGTGCCAGCAGCGATTGGACAGGGGGTTCCTACGAGCAGTACTTC. The chain recombines TRBV7-9 with TRBJ2-7, with 10 bases lining up with TRBD1. Germline V lookup: CDR1 SEHNR, CDR2 FQNEAQ (reference sequence). The CDR3 sequence is 15 residues long. The V and J ends lost 5 bases and 1 base, in that order; junction bases with no gene match: 5.

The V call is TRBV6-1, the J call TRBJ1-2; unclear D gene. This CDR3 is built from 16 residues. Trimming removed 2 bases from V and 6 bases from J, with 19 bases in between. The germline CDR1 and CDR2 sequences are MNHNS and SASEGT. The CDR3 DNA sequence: TGTGCCAGCAGTGAACATAAGGGTTCCCCCCCACATGGCTACACCTTC. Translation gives CASSEHKGSPPHGYTF.

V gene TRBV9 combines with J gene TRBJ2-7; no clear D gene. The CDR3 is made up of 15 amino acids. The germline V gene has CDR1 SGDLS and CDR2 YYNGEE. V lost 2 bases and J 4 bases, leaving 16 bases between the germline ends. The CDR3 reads CASSVNSGTEYEQYF. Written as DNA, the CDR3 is TGTGCCAGCAGCGTGAACTCGGGTACGGAGTACGAGCAGTACTTC. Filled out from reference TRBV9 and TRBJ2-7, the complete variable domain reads DSGVTQTPKHLITATGQRVTLRCSPRSGDLSVYWYQQSLDQGLQFLIQYYNGEERAKGNILERFSAQQFPDLHSELNLSSLELGDSALYFCASSVNSGTEYEQYFGPGTRLTVT.

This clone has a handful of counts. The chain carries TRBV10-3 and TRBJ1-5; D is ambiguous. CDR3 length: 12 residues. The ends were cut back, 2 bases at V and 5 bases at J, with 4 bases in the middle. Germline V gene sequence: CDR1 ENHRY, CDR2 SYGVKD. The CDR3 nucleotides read TGTGCCATCAGTGAGAATTATCAGCCCCAGCATTTT. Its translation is CAISENYQPQHF.

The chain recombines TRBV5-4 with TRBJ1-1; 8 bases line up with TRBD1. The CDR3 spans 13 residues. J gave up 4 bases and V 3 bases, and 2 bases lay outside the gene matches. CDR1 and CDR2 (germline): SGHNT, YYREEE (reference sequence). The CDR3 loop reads CASSYTGGTEAFF. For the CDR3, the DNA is TGTGCCAGCAGCTATACAGGGGGCACTGAAGCTTTCTTT. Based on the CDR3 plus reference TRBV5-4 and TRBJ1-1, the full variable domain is ETGVTQSPTHLIKTRGQQVTLRCSSQSGHNTVSWYQQALGQGPQFIFQYYREEENGRGNFPPRFSGLQFPNYSSELNVNALELDDSALYLCASSYTGGTEAFFGQGTRLTVV.

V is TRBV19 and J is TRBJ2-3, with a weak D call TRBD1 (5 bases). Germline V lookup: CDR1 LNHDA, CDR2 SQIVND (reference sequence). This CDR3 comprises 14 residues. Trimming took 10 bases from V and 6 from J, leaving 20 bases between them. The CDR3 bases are TGTGCCACTAACAGGAAATCGGCGGCTGATACGCAGTATTTT. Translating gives CATNRKSAADTQYF.

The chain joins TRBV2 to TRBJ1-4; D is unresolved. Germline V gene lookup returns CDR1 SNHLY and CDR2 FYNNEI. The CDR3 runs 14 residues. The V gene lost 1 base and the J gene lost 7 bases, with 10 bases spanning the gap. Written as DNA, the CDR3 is TGTGCCAGCAGTGAAGAGCCAGGCAGTGAAAAACTGTTTTTT. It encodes CASSEEPGSEKLFF. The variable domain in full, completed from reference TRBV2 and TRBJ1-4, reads EPEVTQTPSHQVTQMGQEVILRCVPISNHLYFYWYRQILGQKVEFLVSFYNNEISEKSEIFDDQFSVERPDGSNFTLKIRSTKLEDSAMYFCASSEEPGSEKLFFGSGTQLSVL.

The CDR3, as DNA: TGTGCCAGCAGTTTATGGGGACTGGGGATCTACGAGCAGTACTTC. Amino acid sequence: CASSLWGLGIYEQYF. The chain has TRBV28 and TRBJ2-7; D perhaps matches TRBD2 (6 bases). CDR1 is MDHEN, CDR2 SYDVKM, per germline. The V end lost 0 bases, the J end lost 3 bases, and 12 bases lay between the germline ends. The length of the CDR3 is 15 residues.

The CDR3 spells CASSPRGVPYEQYF. The DNA of the CDR3 is TGTGCCAGCAGCCCTCGAGGCGTACCCTACGAGCAGTACTTC. V usage is TRBV11-2 and J usage is TRBJ2-7; D is unclear. This CDR3 is built from 14 residues. The V end lost 5 bases, the J end lost 2 bases, and 13 bases lay between the germline ends. Germline V gives CDR1 SGHAT, CDR2 FQNNGV.

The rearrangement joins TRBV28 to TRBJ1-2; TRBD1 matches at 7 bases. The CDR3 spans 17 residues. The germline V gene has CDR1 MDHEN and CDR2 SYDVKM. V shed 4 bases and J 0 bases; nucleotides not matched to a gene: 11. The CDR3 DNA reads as TGTGCCAGCAGTTCCTCTCCGGACAGGCCAGCTAACTATGGCTACACCTTC. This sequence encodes CASSSSPDRPANYGYTF.

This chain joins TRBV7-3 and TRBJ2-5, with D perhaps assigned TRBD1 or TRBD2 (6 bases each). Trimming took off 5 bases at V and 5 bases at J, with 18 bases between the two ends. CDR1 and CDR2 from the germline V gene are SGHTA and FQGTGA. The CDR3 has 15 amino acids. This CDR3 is CASSPTRGQSETQYF. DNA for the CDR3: TGTGCCAGCAGCCCTACCCGGGGGCAGAGTGAGACCCAGTACTTC. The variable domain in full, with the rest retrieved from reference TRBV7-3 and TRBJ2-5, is GAGVSQTPSNKVTEKGKYVELRCDPISGHTALYWYRQSLGQGPEFLIYFQGTGAADDSGLPNDRFFAVRPEGSVSTLKIQRTERGDSAVYLCASSPTRGQSETQYFGPGTRLLVL.

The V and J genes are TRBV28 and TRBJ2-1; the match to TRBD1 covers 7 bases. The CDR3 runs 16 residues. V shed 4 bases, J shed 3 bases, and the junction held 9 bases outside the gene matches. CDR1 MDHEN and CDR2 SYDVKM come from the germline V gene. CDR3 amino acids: CASSSGQATFYNEQFF. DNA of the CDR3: TGTGCCAGCAGTTCCGGACAGGCTACGTTCTACAATGAGCAGTTCTTC. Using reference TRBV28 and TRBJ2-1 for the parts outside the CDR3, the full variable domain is DVKVTQSSRYLVKRTGEKVFLECVQDMDHENMFWYRQDPGLGLRLIYFSYDVKMKEKGDIPEGYSVSREKKERFSLILESASTNQTSMYLCASSSGQATFYNEQFFGPGTRLTVL.

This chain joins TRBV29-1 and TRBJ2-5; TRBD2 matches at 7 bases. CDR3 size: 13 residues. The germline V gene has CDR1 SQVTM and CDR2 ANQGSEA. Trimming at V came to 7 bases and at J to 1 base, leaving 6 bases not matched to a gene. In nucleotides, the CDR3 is TGCAGCGAGCGGGACGGGCCCCAAGAGACCCAGTACTTC. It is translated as CSERDGPQETQYF.

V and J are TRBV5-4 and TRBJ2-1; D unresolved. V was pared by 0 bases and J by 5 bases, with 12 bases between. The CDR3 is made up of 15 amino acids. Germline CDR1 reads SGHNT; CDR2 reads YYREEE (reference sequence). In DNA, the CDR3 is TGTGCCAGCAGCTTGGCCTCTAACGCCGACAATGAGCAGTTCTTC. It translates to CASSLASNADNEQFF.

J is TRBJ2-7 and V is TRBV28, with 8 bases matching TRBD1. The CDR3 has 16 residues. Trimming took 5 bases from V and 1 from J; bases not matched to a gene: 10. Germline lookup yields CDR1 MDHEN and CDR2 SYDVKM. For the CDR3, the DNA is TGTGCCAGCAGTGCCAATCGTAGACAGGGGTCCTACGAGCAGTACTTC. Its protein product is CASSANRRQGSYEQYF.

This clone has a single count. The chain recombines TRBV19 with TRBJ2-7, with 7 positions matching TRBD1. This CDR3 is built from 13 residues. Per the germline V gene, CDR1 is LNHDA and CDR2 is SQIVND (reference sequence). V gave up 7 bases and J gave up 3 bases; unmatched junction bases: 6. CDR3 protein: CASTTGANYEQYF. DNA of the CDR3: TGTGCCAGTACCACAGGGGCGAACTACGAGCAGTACTTC. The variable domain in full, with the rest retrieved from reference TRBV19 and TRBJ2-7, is DGGITQSPKYLFRKEGQNVTLSCEQNLNHDAMYWYRQDPGQGLRLIYYSQIVNDFQKGDIAEGYSVSREKKESFPLTVTSAQKNPTAFYLCASTTGANYEQYFGPGTRLTVT.